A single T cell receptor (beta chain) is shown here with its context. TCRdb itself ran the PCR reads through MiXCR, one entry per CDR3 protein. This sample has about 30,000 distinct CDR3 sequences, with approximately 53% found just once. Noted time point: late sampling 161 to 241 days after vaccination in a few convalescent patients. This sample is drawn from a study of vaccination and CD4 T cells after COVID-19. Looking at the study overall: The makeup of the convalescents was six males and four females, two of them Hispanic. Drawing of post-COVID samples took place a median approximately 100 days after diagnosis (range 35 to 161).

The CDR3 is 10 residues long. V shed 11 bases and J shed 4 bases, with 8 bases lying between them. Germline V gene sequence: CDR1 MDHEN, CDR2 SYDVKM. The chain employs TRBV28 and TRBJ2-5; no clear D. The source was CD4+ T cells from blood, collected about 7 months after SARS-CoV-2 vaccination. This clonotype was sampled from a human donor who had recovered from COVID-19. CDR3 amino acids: CASGRETQYF. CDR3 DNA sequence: TGTGCCTCGGGCAGAGAGACCCAGTACTTC.